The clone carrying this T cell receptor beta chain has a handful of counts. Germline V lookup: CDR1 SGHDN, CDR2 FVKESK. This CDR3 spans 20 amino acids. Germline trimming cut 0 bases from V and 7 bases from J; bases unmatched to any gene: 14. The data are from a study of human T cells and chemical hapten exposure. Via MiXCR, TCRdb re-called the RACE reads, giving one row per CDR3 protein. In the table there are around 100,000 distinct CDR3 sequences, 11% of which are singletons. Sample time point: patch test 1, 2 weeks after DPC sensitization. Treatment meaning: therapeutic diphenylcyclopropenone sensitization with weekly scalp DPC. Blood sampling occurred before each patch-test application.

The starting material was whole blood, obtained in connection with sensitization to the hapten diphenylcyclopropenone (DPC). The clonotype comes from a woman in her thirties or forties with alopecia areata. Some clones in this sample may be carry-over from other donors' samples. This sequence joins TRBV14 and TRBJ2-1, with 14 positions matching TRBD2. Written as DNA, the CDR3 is TGTGCCAGCAGCCAAGACTTCTCGGGACTAGCGGGAGTTTTGAGGAATGAGCAGTTCTTC. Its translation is CASSQDFSGLAGVLRNEQFF. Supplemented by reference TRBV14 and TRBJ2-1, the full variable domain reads EAGVTQFPSHSVIEKGQTVTLRCDPISGHDNLYWYRRVMGKEIKFLLHFVKESKQDESGMPNNRFLAERTGGTYSTLKVQPAELEDSGVYFCASSQDFSGLAGVLRNEQFFGPGTRLTVL.